This entry describes one T cell receptor beta chain. Its specificity is unknown. The same CDR3 is also encoded by other DNA sequences in this sample. The CDR3 is 12 amino acids. Germline loops: CDR1 SGHNT, CDR2 YYREEE (reference sequence). Trimming stripped 3 bases from V and 4 bases from J, with 6 bases between. The data belong to a study of shared clonotypes between healthy human individuals. Using immunoSEQ multiplex PCR, the repertoire was profiled, and TCRdb retains in-frame clones only, with some absent. The data show almost 700,000 clones, with around 90% seen just once and 24% held by the top ten. Naivety among CD8 cells was defined by CD45RO negativity and positive CCR7 selection, thereby excluding terminally differentiated effector memory CD45RA+ cells. Study-wide findings and caveats: Several donors held about 5.1% of naive CD4 clonotypes in common.

This TCR was recovered from a man aged 30 to 39 in good health. The J gene is TRBJ2-3, the V gene TRBV5-4, with unresolved D. Sequencing was performed on naive CD8+ T cells sorted from blood. CDR3 amino acids: CASSSPPDTQYF. CDR3 sequence (DNA): TGTGCCAGCAGCTCCCCACCAGATACGCAGTATTTT.